This T cell receptor (beta chain) originates from a study of T cells after somatic rescue of genetic block. On this clone: The same CDR3 also results from other DNA sequences found in this sample.

Here immunoSEQ multiplex PCR was the method, and the copy in TCRdb shows in-frame clones only, minus some. The sample carries fewer than 15,000 clones, approximately 72% recorded once. The CDR3 runs to 15 residues. Trimming removed 0 bases from V and 10 bases from J, with 17 bases in between. In germline, CDR1 is SGHRS, CDR2 YFSETQ. This chain connects TRBV5-1 to TRBJ2-1, with D hard to call. This TCR derives from a boy aged 5-17 years. The sequenced sample was peripheral blood mononuclear cells (PBMCs). CDR3 protein: CASSLVEPNSNEQFF. CDR3 bases: TGCGCCAGCAGCTTGGTTGAGCCAAACTCCAACGAGCAGTTCTTC. Filled out from reference TRBV5-1 and TRBJ2-1, the complete variable domain reads KAGVTQTPRYLIKTRGQQVTLSCSPISGHRSVSWYQQTPGQGLQFLFEYFSETQRNKGNFPGRFSGRQFSNSRSEMNVSTLELGDSALYLCASSLVEPNSNEQFFGPGTRLTVL.